These 12 T cell receptor beta chains were all obtained from the same sample, sequenced in a study of OX40 agonist ivuxolimab in advanced cancers. Measured with immunoSEQ multiplex PCR; TCRdb has only the in-frame clones, and not every one. The sample holds roughly 39,000 clones, roughly 84% seen once. The sample was CD4+ or CD8+ T cells sorted from blood, taken in a trial of the OX40 agonist ivuxolimab. The receptors derive from an adult with an advanced solid tumor such as melanoma, head and neck, liver or kidney cancer.

The chain is built from TRBV19 and TRBJ1-1; D remains ambiguous. With 4 bases removed from V and 4 bases from J, the gap between germline ends came to 13 bases. This CDR3 is 14 amino acids long. Germline assignment: CDR1 LNHDA and CDR2 SQIVND (reference sequence). CDR3 sequence reads: CASSTAGRSTEAFF. The CDR3 bases are TGTGCCAGTAGTACGGCCGGACGGTCCACTGAAGCTTTCTTT. The variable domain in full, with the rest retrieved from reference TRBV19 and TRBJ1-1, is DGGITQSPKYLFRKEGQNVTLSCEQNLNHDAMYWYRQDPGQGLRLIYYSQIVNDFQKGDIAEGYSVSREKKESFPLTVTSAQKNPTAFYLCASSTAGRSTEAFFGQGTRLTVV.

This clone appeared a few times. The CDR3 loop is CASSVVGPGYTF. DNA of the CDR3: TGTGCCAGCAGCGTAGTAGGACCTGGCTACACCTTC. The J gene is TRBJ1-2, the V gene TRBV9; D remains ambiguous. Germline V gives CDR1 SGDLS, CDR2 YYNGEE. The length of the CDR3 is 12 residues. V was cut by 0 bases and J by 7 bases, with 7 bases left in between.

The chain has TRBV19 and TRBJ2-2, with no clear D. The CDR3 is 12 amino acids. Trimming left V 7 bases short and J 3 bases short, with 6 bases between. In germline, CDR1 is LNHDA, CDR2 SQIVND (reference sequence). The CDR3 here is CASKSDTGELFF. In DNA form, the CDR3 reads TGTGCCAGTAAATCCGACACCGGGGAGCTGTTTTTT.

Here the CDR3 DNA reads TGTGCCAGTAGTATATTCGGGACATATGAAAAACTGTTTTTT. Translated: CASSIFGTYEKLFF. The chain uses TRBV19 and TRBJ1-4, with D tentatively TRBD1 (6 bases). The CDR3 totals 14 residues. Deletions cut 2 bases from V and 6 bases from J, with 10 bases between. In germline, CDR1 is LNHDA, CDR2 SQIVND (reference sequence).

This clone was found once. This chain connects TRBV27 to TRBJ2-5; D unclear. The CDR3 has 14 residues. Trimming stripped 4 bases from V and 5 bases from J, with 14 bases between. Germline V gene lookup returns CDR1 MNHEY and CDR2 SMNVEV (reference sequence). DNA of the CDR3: TGTGCCAGCAGTTCGAACCTAGTACTCGAGACCCAGTACTTC. It encodes CASSSNLVLETQYF.

The rearrangement uses TRBV9 and TRBJ2-7; 10 bases line up with TRBD1. There are 12 residues in the CDR3. V gave up 6 bases and J gave up 5 bases; unmatched junction bases: 2. The V gene's germline CDR1 is SGDLS and CDR2 YYNGEE. The CDR3 sequence: CASTGTGDEQYF. CDR3 bases: TGTGCCAGCACCGGGACAGGGGACGAGCAGTACTTC.

By share, this clone counts as medium-sized. The J gene is TRBJ1-5, the V gene TRBV18; D is uncertain. This CDR3 has 13 residues. The germline V gene encodes CDR1 KGHSH and CDR2 LQKENI. V lost 2 bases and J lost 4, with 6 bases in between. The CDR3: CASSPAENQPQHF. The CDR3 DNA sequence: TGTGCCAGCTCACCAGCAGAGAATCAGCCCCAGCATTTT.

The J gene is TRBJ2-3, the V gene TRBV5-5, with 8 positions matching TRBD1. The CDR3 totals 14 residues. Germline lookup yields CDR1 SGHKS and CDR2 YYEKEE (reference sequence). Trimming cost V 3 bases and J 3 bases; bases outside gene matches: 3. The CDR3, as DNA: TGTGCCAGCAGCTCCCGGACAGGGACAGATACGCAGTATTTT. Translated, it gives CASSSRTGTDTQYF.

This clone was detected a few times. CDR3: CASRRWDTEAFF. CDR3 coding DNA: TGTGCCAGCCGGCGCTGGGACACTGAAGCTTTCTTT. The rearrangement joins TRBV2 to TRBJ1-1; D unresolved. This CDR3 comprises 12 residues. The V gene lost 8 bases and the J gene lost 3 bases, with 10 bases spanning the gap. Germline V gene data show CDR1 as SNHLY and CDR2 as FYNNEI.

V and J are TRBV10-3 and TRBJ1-1, with 8 bases lining up with TRBD1. Losses at the gene ends were 7 bases for V and 9 bases for J; bases not matched to a gene: 7. This CDR3 has 12 residues. Germline CDR1 is ENHRY and CDR2 is SYGVKD. The CDR3 DNA sequence: TGTGCCATCACCGACAGGGGCCCCCAAGCTTTCTTT. Its protein product is CAITDRGPQAFF.

The genes are TRBV28 and TRBJ2-1, with TRBD1 matching over 11 bases. The CDR3 extends over 15 amino acids. CDR1 and CDR2 from the germline V gene are MDHEN and SYDVKM. Trimming took 6 bases from V and 3 from J; bases not matched to a gene: 4. The CDR3 loop is CASSAGTGGYNEQFF. The CDR3 nucleotides are TGTGCCAGCAGCGCCGGGACAGGGGGCTACAATGAGCAGTTCTTC. The full variable domain, completed using reference TRBV28 and TRBJ2-1, is DVKVTQSSRYLVKRTGEKVFLECVQDMDHENMFWYRQDPGLGLRLIYFSYDVKMKEKGDIPEGYSVSREKKERFSLILESASTNQTSMYLCASSAGTGGYNEQFFGPGTRLTVL.

The J gene is TRBJ2-3, the V gene TRBV14; 7 positions agree with TRBD2. This CDR3 has 16 residues. CDR1 is SGHDN, CDR2 FVKESK, per germline. With V trimmed by 3 bases and J by 5 bases, 11 bases remained unmatched. The CDR3 loop reads CASSQGKGGKEDTQYF. The DNA of the CDR3 is TGTGCCAGCAGCCAGGGGAAGGGAGGGAAGGAAGATACGCAGTATTTT.